The T cell receptor (beta chain) under discussion was sequenced for a study of T cells in Graves' hyperthyroidism and ophthalmopathy. Study-level results: A median around 6.4 months before onset, the model predicted ophthalmopathy.

Calling Graves' hyperthyroidism stable meant ophthalmopathy did not progress within 18 months. Patients aged 18 to 65 had newly diagnosed hyperthyroidism of under 2 months' duration. Amplification yielded TCR beta CDR3 regions, with RNA transcripts as the source. First-round RT-PCR targeting the TCR CDR3 was performed with the HTBI primer set. Each CDR3 protein is one row after TCRdb ran MiXCR on the multiplex PCR reads. The repertoire includes about 350,000 distinct CDR3 sequences, over 11% of them detected once, and roughly 24% sits in the top ten. J gave up 4 bases and V 0 bases, and 4 bases lay outside the gene matches. The CDR3 is made up of 17 amino acids. CDR1 is MGHRA, CDR2 YSYEKL, per germline. Only one count was recorded for this clonotype. Its target is unknown.

Input material: blood. The sequence was collected from a woman aged 25-40 years with Graves' hyperthyroidism. This chain joins TRBV4-1 and TRBJ2-1; 12 positions agree with TRBD2. CDR3 coding DNA: TGCGCCAGCAGCCAAGAATTACTAGCGGGAGGTTACAATGAGCAGTTCTTC. It codes for CASSQELLAGGYNEQFF.